This T cell receptor (beta chain) was recorded in a study of T-cell memory formation after mild COVID-19. Study-wide context: TCR clusters were largely donor specific. General study results and limits: Chiefly within CM and EM were the contracting CD4+ clones; CD8+ ones were within EMRA. Contracting clones, day 15 to 85, had balanced CD4/CD8, and later expanders favored CD4+.

CDR1 DFQATT and CDR2 SNEGSKA come from the germline V gene (reference sequence). The CDR3 has 13 residues. Losses at the gene ends were 6 bases for V and 2 bases for J; bases not matched to a gene: 7. Employing constant-segment primers, 5'RACE generated TCR alpha and TCR beta cDNA libraries bearing sample barcodes and UMIs. TCRdb re-derived calls from the 5' RACE reads in MiXCR, one entry per CDR3 protein. The sample shows 530,000 or so distinct CDR3 sequences, around a sixth of them seen only once. This clonotype was picked up a small number of times. Its antigen is undetermined. Material for sequencing was PBMCs or a T cell subset sorted from them (not recorded which). V and J are TRBV20-1 and TRBJ2-7, with 7 bases matching TRBD2. The source of this sequence is an adult woman who had mild COVID-19 (a few samples of this study predate the infection). Cell type and time point are not known. Here the CDR3 DNA reads TGCAGTGCCCCGACTAGCAGCACCTACGAGCAGTACTTC. Protein product: CSAPTSSTYEQYF.